These 14 T cell receptor beta chains came from one sample sequenced in a study of PD-L1 blockade in urothelial cancer. The protocol was immunoSEQ multiplex PCR, while the TCRdb copy is restricted to in-frame clones and leaves out a portion. The table includes about 51,000 clones, 85% to 90% detected once. Time point described: peripheral blood 6 weeks after treatment start. Sequenced material: PBMCs, taken around atezolizumab (anti-PD-L1) treatment. Receptors originate from a man aged 55-75 years with urothelial cancer.

V usage is TRBV5-1 and J usage is TRBJ2-1, with D perhaps TRBD2 (6 bases). Germline values: CDR1 SGHRS, CDR2 YFSETQ. CDR3 length: 15 residues. Trimming removed 4 bases at V and 4 bases at J, with 15 bases between. The CDR3 DNA follows: TGCGCCAGCAGCCCCGGGGCTAGCGTATACAATGAGCAGTTCTTC. Protein: CASSPGASVYNEQFF.

The chain carries TRBV5-8 and TRBJ1-4; D ambiguous. Deletions cut 0 bases from V and 4 bases from J, with 10 bases between. Per germline, CDR1 SGHTS and CDR2 YDEGEE. The CDR3 runs 15 residues. The CDR3 spells CASSLGIQFNEKLFF. The CDR3 nucleotides are TGTGCCAGCAGCTTGGGAATACAGTTTAATGAAAAACTGTTTTTT.

The chain joins TRBV4-1 to TRBJ2-5, with TRBD2 matching over 7 bases. The DNA matches TRBJ2-7 better at its end, which makes the J call doubtful. The CDR3 contains 17 residues. Per the germline V gene, CDR1 is MGHRA and CDR2 is YSYEKL. The CDR3: CASSQRELADLSYEQYF. The CDR3 nucleotides read TGCGCCAGCAGCCAAAGGGAGCTAGCGGACCTCTCCTACGAGCAGTACTTC.

This clone showed up just a few times. The rearrangement uses TRBV19 and TRBJ2-3; 8 bases are shared with TRBD1. V trimming: 4 bases; J trimming: 3 bases; junction bases outside the gene matches: 12. This CDR3 is 17 amino acids long. Germline V gene data show CDR1 as LNHDA and CDR2 as SQIVND (reference sequence). The CDR3 loop reads CASSTPPGGFWTDTQYF. The CDR3 DNA reads as TGTGCCAGTAGTACCCCCCCAGGGGGCTTTTGGACAGATACGCAGTATTTT.

V usage is TRBV9 and J usage is TRBJ2-1; 11 bases match TRBD1. The CDR3 has 15 residues. J gave up 8 bases and V 2 bases, and 6 bases lay outside the gene matches. Germline-derived CDR1 and CDR2 are SGDLS and YYNGEE. CDR3 coding DNA: TGTGCCAGCAGCGTGGGGACAGGGGGTAGGCATGAGCAGTTCTTC. This codes for CASSVGTGGRHEQFF.

This rearrangement joins TRBV6-5 to TRBJ2-2; 7 bases map to TRBD1. CDR1 and CDR2 from the germline V gene are MNHEY and SVGAGI. Trimming cost V 5 bases and J 6 bases; bases outside gene matches: 3. CDR3 length: 13 residues. CDR3 sequence (DNA): TGTGCCAGCAGTGTGGGGACAGCCGGGGAGCTGTTTTTT. It encodes CASSVGTAGELFF.

The J gene is TRBJ2-2, the V gene TRBV30; maybe TRBD2 (7 bases). With 1 base removed from V and 4 bases from J, the gap between germline ends came to 13 bases. CDR3 length: 15 amino acids. Germline V lookup: CDR1 GTSNPN, CDR2 SVGIG (reference sequence). The CDR3 region has the DNA TGTGCCTGGAGTGAGGGGGGGAGGAGCACCGGGGAGCTGTTTTTT. Encoded protein: CAWSEGGRSTGELFF.

The gene calls are TRBV2 and TRBJ2-7; TRBD1 might be the D (6 bases). V was cut by 10 bases and J by 3 bases, with 13 bases left in between. The CDR3 covers 12 residues. Germline lookup yields CDR1 SNHLY and CDR2 FYNNEI. DNA for the CDR3: TGTGCCACTTGGGGACACCTCTACGAGCAGTACTTC. The encoded protein is CATWGHLYEQYF.

The chain carries TRBV9 and TRBJ2-2, with unresolved D. CDR3 length: 16 residues. Germline CDR1 is SGDLS and CDR2 is YYNGEE. V gave up 0 bases and J gave up 0 bases, with 9 bases separating them. In nucleotides, the CDR3 is TGTGCCAGCAGCGTAGCGGTGTTCGCGAACACCGGGGAGCTGTTTTTT. It translates to CASSVAVFANTGELFF.

V gene TRBV5-1 combines with J gene TRBJ1-2; perhaps TRBD1 as D (5 bases). V was shortened by 4 bases and J by 6 bases, with 16 bases between the two germline ends. Germline V gene lookup returns CDR1 SGHRS and CDR2 YFSETQ. The CDR3 consists of 14 residues. CDR3 DNA: TGCGCCAGCAGCCCCGGAGGGGCCGAGAATGGCTACACCTTC. Protein sequence: CASSPGGAENGYTF.

The chain has TRBV19 and TRBJ1-6; 8 nucleotides agree with TRBD1. V gave up 6 bases and J gave up 3 bases; unmatched junction bases: 4. The CDR3 contains 15 residues. The germline V gene encodes CDR1 LNHDA and CDR2 SQIVND (reference sequence). The CDR3, as DNA: TGTGCCAGTAGGGACAGGGCCTACTATAATTCACCCCTCCACTTT. Its protein is CASRDRAYYNSPLHF. Filled out from reference TRBV19 and TRBJ1-6, the complete variable domain reads DGGITQSPKYLFRKEGQNVTLSCEQNLNHDAMYWYRQDPGQGLRLIYYSQIVNDFQKGDIAEGYSVSREKKESFPLTVTSAQKNPTAFYLCASRDRAYYNSPLHFGNGTRLTVT.

This chain uses TRBV21-1 with TRBJ2-2; no DNA check was done on the table's D call, TRBD1. TRBV21-1 has pseudogene status. CDR3 size: 15 residues. For the CDR3, the DNA is TGTGCCAGCAGCGGACAGGGGGCCGACACCGGGGAGCTGTTTTTT. It encodes CASSGQGADTGELFF.

This clone was detected only once. The chain has TRBV27 and TRBJ1-3; TRBD1 is a possible D gene (6 bases). V lost 3 bases to trimming and J lost 4 bases, with 13 bases between them. Germline V gives CDR1 MNHEY, CDR2 SMNVEV (reference sequence). CDR3 length: 15 residues. CDR3 amino acids: CASSFAGAQGNTIYF. The CDR3 coding sequence is TGTGCCAGCAGTTTCGCGGGGGCGCAGGGAAACACCATATATTTT.

The V gene is TRBV28, the J gene TRBJ2-4; 12 bases match TRBD2. The CDR3 totals 14 residues. In germline, CDR1 is MDHEN, CDR2 SYDVKM. The ends lost 8 bases at V and 7 bases at J; junction bases unmatched: 6. Here the CDR3 reads CASGSTSGRNIQYF. In DNA form, the CDR3 reads TGTGCCAGCGGAAGCACTAGCGGGAGGAACATTCAGTACTTC.